This T cell receptor (beta chain) was found in a study of T cell responses to AZD1222 COVID-19 vaccine. Here immunoSEQ multiplex PCR was the method, and the copy in TCRdb shows in-frame clones only, minus some. Of fewer than 30,000 clones listed, roughly 86% are singletons. Notes on the study in general: The study reported that nearly half of spike-specific TCRs target unmutated variant regions. Donors in the cohort were predominantly white British and more often female, and clonal diversity was possibly underestimated. The study identified only six AZD1222 recipients as seropositive at baseline.

V was clipped by 0 bases and J by 6 bases, with 22 bases between them. The CDR3 runs to 18 residues. The germline CDR1 and CDR2 sequences are SGHKS and YYEKEE (reference sequence). Of note for this clone: What it binds is not known.

Sequenced material: peripheral blood, taken 28 days after the second AZD1222 dose. J is TRBJ2-4 and V is TRBV5-5, with a tentative D call TRBD2 (5 bases). This TCR was recovered from an adult who received the AZD1222 COVID-19 vaccine. CDR3 sequence (DNA): TGTGCCAGCAGCTTGGCAGCGGCTGTTCAGAGTCGCGGAAACATTCAGTACTTC. It is translated as CASSLAAAVQSRGNIQYF.